This T cell receptor beta chain was captured by sequencing in a study of T cell repertoires in cytomegalovirus infection. Study overall: HLA-C-restricted CMV epitopes, recently identified, and well-studied HLA-B-restricted ones were used by the study. Indicated by public TCR beta signatures were CMV infection and matching HLA type. General study findings and limits: Dominating the ex vivo response were HLA-C-restricted CMV-specific TCR beta clonotypes. Accumulated public TCR beta family frequency recognized individuals carrying CMV together with the relevant HLA.

In TCRdb, the reads were re-called with MiXCR into one record per CDR3 protein. The sample lists approximately 910,000 distinct CDR3 sequences; approximately 30% were seen once. The germline V gene has CDR1 MNHEY and CDR2 SMNVEV (reference sequence). Trimming cost V 0 bases and J 4 bases, with 18 bases left between them. The CDR3 loop spans 17 amino acids. A few counts support this clonotype. Its target is not known. The sequenced sample was cultured CD8+ T cells from PBMCs, obtained from culture after CMV antigen stimulation. This receptor was obtained from a human donor in good health (CMV status not recorded). Some clones in this sample may be carry-over from other donors' samples. This chain uses TRBV27 with TRBJ1-1; the D gene is possibly TRBD1 (5 bases). The CDR3 sequence: CASSLSTAGPRLTEAFF. In DNA form, the CDR3 reads TGTGCCAGCAGTTTATCTACGGCAGGGCCAAGACTCACTGAAGCTTTCTTT.